The sequence of this T cell receptor (beta chain) was determined in a study of shared clonotypes between healthy human individuals. Study details: Each donor contributed plates that comprised three CD4 naive, three CD4 memory, two CD8 naive and one CD8 memory.

Note on this clone: The antigen remains undetermined.

Study-wide points: Although depth was large, rarefaction showed that sequencing of the sorted subsets was incomplete.

The assay ran at deep level. Assay: immunoSEQ multiplex PCR; the TCRdb copy retains only in-frame clones and omits some. Among around 2.5 million clones, approximately 94% were seen once, and the ten largest hold approximately 0.37%. Naive CD4+ cells were CD45RA-selected; the remaining cells were memory. Germline V gene lookup returns CDR1 SGHNT and CDR2 YYREEE (reference sequence). Trimming left V 4 bases short and J 6 bases short, with 14 bases between. This CDR3 spans 13 amino acids. The sequence was obtained from a young man in good health. Some clones in this sample may be carry-over from other donors' samples. The chain recombines TRBV5-4 with TRBJ2-7; D remains unclear. Source material: naive CD4+ T cells from PBMCs. The subset is: CD45RA+ positively selected. The CDR3 DNA follows: TGTGCCAGCAGCCACAGAGGTAGGTCCGAGCAGTACTTC. Amino acid sequence: CASSHRGRSEQYF. The full variable domain, rest sourced from reference TRBV5-4 and TRBJ2-7, is ETGVTQSPTHLIKTRGQQVTLRCSSQSGHNTVSWYQQALGQGPQFIFQYYREEENGRGNFPPRFSGLQFPNYSSELNVNALELDDSALYLCASSHRGRSEQYFGPGTRLTVT.